What follows is one TCR beta chain and its context. These data belong to a study of T cell responses to AZD1222 COVID-19 vaccine. Clones were read by immunoSEQ multiplex PCR, and TCRdb kept only the in-frame ones, dropping some. The data show tens of thousands of clones, around nine tenths seen once. CDR3 length: 13 amino acids. V was shortened by 4 bases and J by 2 bases, with 8 bases between the two germline ends. The germline gives CDR1 SGHNT, CDR2 YENEEA. Here the sequenced sample was peripheral blood, taken 28 days after the second AZD1222 dose. The chain uses TRBV11-3 and TRBJ1-1; D remains ambiguous. The sequence was collected from an adult who received the AZD1222 COVID-19 vaccine. The CDR3 region is CASSSDFNTEAFF. For the CDR3, the DNA is TGTGCCAGCAGCTCGGACTTCAACACTGAAGCTTTCTTT.